This is a list of T cell receptor beta chains from one sample in a study of cytomegalovirus exposure and HLA in healthy donors. TCRdb's copy holds only in-frame clones and misses some; the assay was immunoSEQ multiplex PCR. The sample lists 89,000 or so clones; about four fifths were seen once. The material sequenced was PBMCs. All receptors come from a man in his fifties or sixties in good health and CMV-seronegative. Both conserved end residues are part of each CDR3. A D gene is named only where the DNA matches it firmly. Where a row states a size, it is once, few, many or the class of an expanded clone; other rows omit it.

v_call: TRBV19
clone_size: NA
d_call: TRBD2
j_call: TRBJ2-5
cdr3_aa: CASSARTSGGGETQYF
cdr3_nt: TGTGCCAGTAGTGCCCGGACTAGCGGGGGCGGGGAGACCCAGTACTTC

v_call: TRBV7-9
clone_size: NA
d_call: NA
j_call: TRBJ1-2
cdr3_aa: CASSPTQGSLDYGYTF
cdr3_nt: TGTGCCAGCAGCCCCACTCAGGGGTCCCTTGATTATGGCTACACCTTC

v_call: TRBV30
clone_size: few
d_call: NA
j_call: TRBJ1-1
cdr3_aa: CAWSSQVNTEAFF
cdr3_nt: TGTGCCTGGAGCTCCCAGGTGAACACTGAAGCTTTCTTT

v_call: TRBV30
clone_size: NA
d_call: NA
j_call: TRBJ1-2
cdr3_aa: CAWTQLFRGYTF
cdr3_nt: TGTGCCTGGACCCAACTCTTCCGTGGCTACACCTTC

v_call: TRBV5-1
clone_size: NA
d_call: TRBD1
j_call: TRBJ2-2
cdr3_aa: CASSSLGTGNTGELFF
cdr3_nt: TGCGCCAGCAGCTCTCTCGGGACAGGGAACACCGGGGAGCTGTTTTTT

v_call: TRBV4-1
clone_size: NA
d_call: NA
j_call: TRBJ2-7
cdr3_aa: CASSHPAAYEQYF
cdr3_nt: TGCGCCAGCAGCCACCCTGCGGCCTACGAGCAGTACTTC

v_call: TRBV6-5
clone_size: NA
d_call: NA
j_call: TRBJ1-1
cdr3_aa: CASRIEYRSNTEAFF
cdr3_nt: TGTGCCAGCAGGATAGAATACAGGTCCAACACTGAAGCTTTCTTT

v_call: TRBV7-3
clone_size: NA
d_call: TRBD1
j_call: TRBJ1-1
cdr3_aa: CASSLEGARDTEAFF
cdr3_nt: TGTGCCAGCAGCTTAGAGGGGGCGCGAGACACTGAAGCTTTCTTT

v_call: TRBV19
clone_size: NA
d_call: NA
j_call: TRBJ1-5
cdr3_aa: CASAGGNNQPQHF
cdr3_nt: TGTGCCAGCGCGGGAGGGAACAATCAGCCCCAGCATTTT

v_call: TRBV5-1
clone_size: few
d_call: NA
j_call: TRBJ1-3
cdr3_aa: CASSPGSGNTIYF
cdr3_nt: TGCGCCAGCAGTCCCGGCTCTGGAAACACCATATATTTT

v_call: TRBV19
clone_size: few
d_call: NA
j_call: TRBJ1-2
cdr3_aa: CASSIVSPGAGAGYTF
cdr3_nt: TGTGCCAGTAGTATAGTAAGTCCTGGGGCCGGCGCGGGCTACACCTTC

v_call: TRBV18
clone_size: NA
d_call: TRBD1
j_call: TRBJ1-1
cdr3_aa: CASSPPWTGGTEAFF
cdr3_nt: TGTGCCAGCTCACCTCCATGGACAGGGGGCACTGAAGCTTTCTTT

v_call: TRBV7-9
clone_size: NA
d_call: TRBD2
j_call: TRBJ2-5
cdr3_aa: CSSSWLAGSKTQYF
cdr3_nt: TGTTCCAGCAGCTGGCTAGCGGGGTCAAAGACCCAGTACTTC

v_call: TRBV2
clone_size: NA
d_call: TRBD1
j_call: TRBJ1-1
cdr3_aa: CASRSNRDRNTEAFF
cdr3_nt: TGTGCCAGCAGATCGAACCGGGACAGGAACACTGAAGCTTTCTTT

v_call: TRBV19
clone_size: once
d_call: NA
j_call: TRBJ2-1
cdr3_aa: CASSGGTGLSNEQFF
cdr3_nt: TGTGCCAGTAGTGGGGGTACAGGGTTGAGTAATGAGCAGTTCTTC

v_call: TRBV6-1
clone_size: NA
d_call: TRBD2
j_call: TRBJ2-7
cdr3_aa: CASRGRGVDGEQYF
cdr3_nt: TGTGCCAGCAGGGGGCGGGGGGTGGACGGCGAGCAGTACTTC

v_call: TRBV18
clone_size: NA
d_call: TRBD1
j_call: TRBJ2-5
cdr3_aa: CASSRDRGETQYF
cdr3_nt: TGTGCCAGCTCACGGGACAGAGGGGAGACCCAGTACTTC

v_call: TRBV4-1
clone_size: NA
d_call: TRBD2
j_call: TRBJ2-5
cdr3_aa: CASSQDRAGVDQETQYF
cdr3_nt: TGCGCCAGCAGCCAAGATCGGGCGGGGGTTGATCAAGAGACCCAGTACTTC

v_call: TRBV29-1
clone_size: NA
d_call: NA
j_call: TRBJ1-5
cdr3_aa: CSVEAPYSNQPQHF
cdr3_nt: TGCAGCGTTGAGGCACCTTATAGCAATCAGCCCCAGCATTTT

v_call: TRBV4-1
clone_size: NA
d_call: NA
j_call: TRBJ2-1
cdr3_aa: CASSQGQGPYNEQFF
cdr3_nt: TGCGCCAGCAGCCAAGGGCAGGGCCCCTACAATGAGCAGTTCTTC

v_call: TRBV19
clone_size: NA
d_call: NA
j_call: TRBJ2-1
cdr3_aa: CASSILRQVNSYNEQFF
cdr3_nt: TGTGCCAGTAGTATTCTCCGACAGGTCAACTCTTACAATGAGCAGTTCTTC

v_call: TRBV19
clone_size: NA
d_call: NA
j_call: TRBJ1-6
cdr3_aa: CASSQGTGSSPLHF
cdr3_nt: TGTGCCAGTAGCCAGGGAACTGGTAGCTCACCCCTCCACTTT

v_call: TRBV7-2
clone_size: NA
d_call: TRBD2
j_call: TRBJ2-3
cdr3_aa: CASSLAASGADTQYF
cdr3_nt: TGTGCCAGCAGCTTAGCGGCTAGCGGGGCAGATACGCAGTATTTT

v_call: TRBV7-3
clone_size: NA
d_call: TRBD2
j_call: TRBJ2-1
cdr3_aa: CASSRSGGGEQFF
cdr3_nt: TGTGCCAGCAGCCGGAGCGGGGGCGGTGAGCAGTTCTTC

v_call: TRBV2
clone_size: NA
d_call: NA
j_call: TRBJ1-2
cdr3_aa: CASSEIGVGRGDYGYTF
cdr3_nt: TGTGCCAGCAGTGAAATTGGAGTCGGTCGGGGGGACTATGGCTACACCTTC

v_call: TRBV7-9
clone_size: once
d_call: TRBD1
j_call: TRBJ1-5
cdr3_aa: CSSSPGQANQPQHF
cdr3_nt: TGTTCCAGCAGCCCCGGACAGGCAAATCAGCCCCAGCATTTT

v_call: TRBV9
clone_size: NA
d_call: NA
j_call: TRBJ2-2
cdr3_aa: CASSSSDRGSGELFF
cdr3_nt: TGTGCCAGCAGCTCCTCGGATAGGGGCTCCGGGGAGCTGTTTTTT

v_call: TRBV18
clone_size: NA
d_call: TRBD1
j_call: TRBJ1-2
cdr3_aa: CASSPLPSDRAMDGYTF
cdr3_nt: TGTGCCAGCTCACCACTCCCGAGCGACAGGGCAATGGATGGCTACACCTTC

v_call: TRBV18
clone_size: NA
d_call: NA
j_call: TRBJ1-2
cdr3_aa: CASSPFEGGYTF
cdr3_nt: TGTGCCAGCTCACCCTTTGAGGGTGGCTACACCTTC

v_call: TRBV5-6
clone_size: NA
d_call: TRBD1
j_call: TRBJ1-2
cdr3_aa: CASSSGTGGYGYTF
cdr3_nt: TGTGCCAGCAGCTCCGGGACAGGGGGATATGGCTACACCTTC

v_call: TRBV6-5
clone_size: few
d_call: NA
j_call: TRBJ1-2
cdr3_aa: CASSYYSPFYGYTF
cdr3_nt: TGTGCCAGCAGTTACTACAGTCCGTTCTATGGCTACACCTTC

v_call: TRBV6-1
clone_size: once
d_call: NA
j_call: TRBJ1-5
cdr3_aa: CASLLGASNQPQHF
cdr3_nt: TGTGCCAGCCTGCTAGGGGCATCCAATCAGCCCCAGCATTTT

v_call: TRBV2
clone_size: NA
d_call: TRBD1
j_call: TRBJ1-1
cdr3_aa: CASRIGQGTNLYTEAFF
cdr3_nt: TGTGCCAGCAGGATTGGACAGGGTACCAATTTGTACACTGAAGCTTTCTTT

v_call: TRBV9
clone_size: NA
d_call: TRBD1
j_call: TRBJ1-2
cdr3_aa: CASSAKGQSYGYTF
cdr3_nt: TGTGCCAGCAGCGCCAAGGGACAGTCCTATGGCTACACCTTC

v_call: TRBV6-1
clone_size: NA
d_call: NA
j_call: TRBJ2-7
cdr3_aa: CASNRADFYEQYF
cdr3_nt: TGTGCCAGCAACAGGGCAGATTTCTACGAGCAGTACTTC

v_call: TRBV5-6
clone_size: few
d_call: NA
j_call: TRBJ2-2
cdr3_aa: CASSSRDKNTGELFF
cdr3_nt: TGTGCCAGCAGCTCCCGGGACAAGAACACCGGGGAGCTGTTTTTT

v_call: TRBV5-4
clone_size: NA
d_call: TRBD1
j_call: TRBJ1-2
cdr3_aa: CASSFGDRDYGYTF
cdr3_nt: TGTGCCAGCAGCTTCGGGGACAGGGACTATGGCTACACCTTC

v_call: TRBV27
clone_size: once
d_call: TRBD1
j_call: TRBJ1-1
cdr3_aa: CASRDRARAEAFF
cdr3_nt: TGTGCCAGCAGGGACAGGGCAAGGGCTGAAGCTTTCTTT

v_call: TRBV29-1
clone_size: NA
d_call: NA
j_call: TRBJ2-3
cdr3_aa: CSATLGGPTDTQYF
cdr3_nt: TGCAGCGCTACCCTCGGGGGGCCCACAGATACGCAGTATTTT

v_call: TRBV30
clone_size: few
d_call: TRBD1
j_call: TRBJ1-6
cdr3_aa: CAWTGQGHSPLHF
cdr3_nt: TGTGCCTGGACAGGACAGGGACATTCACCCCTCCACTTT

v_call: TRBV13
clone_size: NA
d_call: TRBD2
j_call: TRBJ2-2
cdr3_aa: CASSLWGGTNTGELFF
cdr3_nt: TGTGCCAGCAGCTTATGGGGGGGTACGAACACCGGGGAGCTGTTTTTT

v_call: TRBV9
clone_size: NA
d_call: TRBD1
j_call: TRBJ1-2
cdr3_aa: CASRQGADKAYGYTF
cdr3_nt: TGTGCCAGCAGACAGGGGGCCGATAAGGCCTATGGCTACACCTTC

v_call: TRBV5-1
clone_size: NA
d_call: TRBD1
j_call: TRBJ1-3
cdr3_aa: CASSAGTVGGNTIYF
cdr3_nt: TGCGCCAGCAGCGCCGGGACAGTAGGTGGAAACACCATATATTTT

v_call: TRBV5-6
clone_size: NA
d_call: NA
j_call: TRBJ2-1
cdr3_aa: CASSFPDTSSYNEQFF
cdr3_nt: TGTGCCAGCAGCTTCCCCGATACGAGCTCCTACAATGAGCAGTTCTTC

v_call: TRBV7-9
clone_size: NA
d_call: TRBD1
j_call: TRBJ2-5
cdr3_aa: CASSRTGGQETQYF
cdr3_nt: TGTGCCAGCAGCCGAACAGGGGGCCAAGAGACCCAGTACTTC